These 8 T cell receptor beta chains were sequenced from one sample in a study of human T cells and chemical hapten exposure. Time point here: patch test 1, 2 weeks after DPC sensitization. The treatment here: therapeutic diphenylcyclopropenone sensitization with weekly scalp DPC. TCRdb reprocessed the RACE reads with MiXCR, giving one entry per CDR3 protein. The sample lists 350,000 or so distinct CDR3 sequences, under 8% occurring once. Sample: whole blood, taken in connection with sensitization to the hapten diphenylcyclopropenone (DPC). The receptors derive from a woman under 30 with alopecia areata. Some clones in this sample may be carry-over from other donors' samples.

This clonotype has at least ten counts. The rearrangement uses TRBV10-3 and TRBJ2-7; D might be TRBD2 (6 bases). The germline CDR1 and CDR2 sequences are ENHRY and SYGVKD. The ends were cut back, 0 bases at V and 0 bases at J, with 9 bases in the middle. The CDR3 covers 15 residues. The CDR3 protein is CAISESTSRSYEQYF. CDR3 in DNA: TGTGCCATCAGTGAGTCGACTAGTCGCTCCTACGAGCAGTACTTC.

This clonotype was counted many times. The V gene is TRBV29-1, the J gene TRBJ2-1; D remains unclear. The CDR3 contains 12 residues. Per germline, CDR1 SQVTM and CDR2 ANQGSEA. Trimming shortened V by 8 bases and J by 6 bases, and 14 bases separated the two germline ends. The DNA for the CDR3 is TGCAGCACACGAGGACCCGCCAATGAGCAGTTCTTC. Its protein product is CSTRGPANEQFF.

The sample holds a few counts of this clonotype. This chain connects TRBV24-1 to TRBJ2-7; D remains ambiguous. V gave up 9 bases and J gave up 0 bases, with 14 bases separating them. Germline CDR1 reads KGHDR; CDR2 reads SFDVKD. The CDR3 is 14 residues long. The CDR3 DNA sequence: TGTGCCACCGGGCCGGGCAGGAGCTCCTACGAGCAGTACTTC. Encoded protein: CATGPGRSSYEQYF.

CDR3 region: CASSTVSSYEQYF. The CDR3 DNA reads as TGTGCCAGCAGTACGGTTAGCTCCTACGAGCAGTACTTC. The chain recombines TRBV6-2 or TRBV6-3 with TRBJ2-7; D is undetermined. The V gene's germline CDR1 is MNHEY and CDR2 SVGEGT. Between the trimmed V and J ends, which lost 5 bases and 0 bases, there was a span of 8 bases. This CDR3 has 13 residues.

V is TRBV20-1 and J is TRBJ2-7, with no clear D. V was pared by 0 bases and J by 5 bases, with 11 bases between. CDR3 length equals 13 residues. Germline V lookup: CDR1 DFQATT, CDR2 SNEGSKA (reference sequence). The CDR3 loop is CSARDGVRNEQYF. The CDR3 DNA reads TGCAGTGCTAGAGACGGCGTAAGGAACGAGCAGTACTTC.

This clonotype came up many times. This chain connects TRBV10-3 to TRBJ2-7, with 10 bases identical to TRBD2. The germline V gene encodes CDR1 ENHRY and CDR2 SYGVKD. V lost 3 bases, J lost 3 bases, and 8 bases stayed unmatched. CDR3 size: 16 residues. The CDR3 nucleotides are TGTGCCATCAGTGACCCTCCTAGCGGGGGTCGCTACGAGCAGTACTTC. As protein: CAISDPPSGGRYEQYF.

The chain has TRBV7-9 and TRBJ2-7; D remains ambiguous. V dropped 1 base and J dropped 6 bases, with 10 bases sitting between them. The CDR3 is made up of 13 amino acids. CDR1 and CDR2 from the germline V gene are SEHNR and FQNEAQ (reference sequence). DNA for the CDR3: TGTGCCAGCAGCTTAGGTCATAGCAGCGAGCAGTACTTC. It yields the protein CASSLGHSSEQYF.

The table lists this clonotype with a few counts. The rearrangement links TRBV7-2 to TRBJ2-1, with 11 nucleotides matching TRBD2. This CDR3 is 19 amino acids long. Trimming at V came to 5 bases and at J to 1 base, leaving 13 bases not matched to a gene. Germline V gene lookup returns CDR1 SGHTA and CDR2 FQGNSA. In nucleotides, the CDR3 is TGTGCCAGCAGCCGCCCGGGACTAGCGGCCAGAAGTTCCTACAATGAGCAGTTCTTC. It translates to CASSRPGLAARSSYNEQFF.